This T cell receptor (beta chain) was documented in a study of control samples from healthy donors and cancer patients. Concerning this clone itself: At one boundary the junction diverges from the germline segment, which might be a read error.

Clones were sequenced by immunoSEQ multiplex PCR, and TCRdb holds only the in-frame ones, with some missing. Counted here are over 75,000 clones, 91% occurring once; the ten biggest clones make up 15% to 19%. This CDR3 is built from 15 residues. Germline V CDR1 and CDR2: SGHDN, FVKESK. The TCR originated in a man in his thirties or forties in good health. Material: blood. The V gene is TRBV14, the J gene TRBJ1-2, with D possibly being TRBD1 (6 bases). The CDR3: CTSSQVRGWLYGYTF. The CDR3 DNA reads TGTACCAGCAGCCAAGTCAGGGGTTGGCTCTATGGCTACACCTTC.